This passage covers 4 T cell receptor beta chains from one sample sequenced in a study of cytomegalovirus exposure and HLA in healthy donors. Sequencing used immunoSEQ multiplex PCR; TCRdb keeps in-frame clones, though not all of them. Among 250,000 to 400,000 clones listed, approximately 88% were seen once. Sequencing was carried out using PBMCs. The receptor set was obtained from a man aged 30-40 years in good health and CMV-seronegative.

The chain employs TRBV5-4 and TRBJ2-2, with TRBD2 matching over 9 bases. Trimming took 4 bases from V and 0 from J; bases not matched to a gene: 4. Germline lookup yields CDR1 SGHNT and CDR2 YYREEE (reference sequence). This CDR3 has 16 residues. The CDR3 sequence is CASSPGGGANTGELFF. Written as DNA, the CDR3 is TGTGCCAGCAGCCCGGGCGGGGGGGCGAACACCGGGGAGCTGTTTTTT.

The chain recombines TRBV6-5 with TRBJ2-7, with 9 bases lining up with TRBD2. The germline CDR1 and CDR2 sequences are MNHEY and SVGAGI. Trimming at V came to 2 bases and at J to 3 bases, leaving 8 bases not matched to a gene. CDR3 size: 16 residues. The CDR3 is CASSYHGGGGNYEQYF. In DNA, the CDR3 is TGTGCCAGCAGTTACCATGGCGGGGGGGGGAACTACGAGCAGTACTTC.

The V call is TRBV7-2, the J call TRBJ2-7, with D possibly matching TRBD2 (5 bases). CDR1 and CDR2 from the germline V gene are SGHTA and FQGNSA. The CDR3 is 14 amino acids. The V end lost 4 bases, the J end lost 5 bases, and 15 bases lay between the germline ends. The CDR3, as DNA: TGTGCCAGCAGCTCGCCGAAGAGGAGGCACGAGCAGTACTTC. Its protein is CASSSPKRRHEQYF. Full variable domain (rest looked up from reference TRBV7-2 and TRBJ2-7): GAGVSQSPSNKVTEKGKDVELRCDPISGHTALYWYRQSLGQGLEFLIYFQGNSAPDKSGLPSDRFSAERTGGSVSTLTIQRTQQEDSAVYLCASSSPKRRHEQYFGPGTRLTVT.

The CDR3 DNA follows: TGTGCCAGTAGTAGAGGGGGCCAGCGGCATTATGAAAAACTGTTTTTT. This gives the protein CASSRGGQRHYEKLFF. The V and J genes are TRBV19 and TRBJ1-4, with TRBD1 matching 7 bases. Germline V CDR1 and CDR2: LNHDA, SQIVND (reference sequence). V dropped 4 bases and J dropped 6; count of bases not matched to a gene: 11. The CDR3 is 16 amino acids.